This TCR beta chain was profiled in a study of T cells in Graves' hyperthyroidism and ophthalmopathy. V was pared by 2 bases and J by 4 bases, with 14 bases between. Germline-derived CDR1 and CDR2 are SGHAT and FQDESV (reference sequence). The CDR3 runs 16 residues. Study outcomes and limitations: A 13 V-J model separated ophthalmopathy from stable hyperthyroidism.

Amplification of TCR beta CDR3 regions was performed using RNA transcripts as template. HTBI primers were employed in a first-round RT-PCR of the TCR CDR3. One entry per CDR3 protein results from TCRdb running MiXCR on the multiplex PCR reads. The sample carries a few hundred thousand distinct CDR3 sequences, roughly 20% recorded once. A patient was excluded if there was uncontrolled infection, other autoimmune disease, pregnancy or lactation. Diagnoses were made from clinical symptoms, serum measures (thyroxine and TRAb), thyroid ultrasound and orbital computed tomography. In regard to this clonotype: As yet, its antigen is unknown.

The sample consisted of blood. The gene calls are TRBV11-1 and TRBJ2-2; D possibly corresponds to TRBD1 (6 bases). This TCR was recovered from a man between 18 and 35 years old with Graves' hyperthyroidism. In DNA, the CDR3 is TGTGCCAGCAGCTTAATGGGCCCAGGGGCCACCGGGGAGCTGTTTTTT. Its translation: CASSLMGPGATGELFF.